The 7 T cell receptor beta chains presented below share a single source sample, sequenced in a study of T cell repertoires in cytomegalovirus infection. The antigens for these receptors are not known. TCRdb re-called the reads with MiXCR, one entry per CDR3 protein. The sample includes roughly 920,000 distinct CDR3 sequences, less than 35% of them seen just once. The input for sequencing was cultured CD8+ T cells from PBMCs, taken from culture after CMV antigen stimulation. Every receptor here comes from a human donor in good health (CMV status not recorded). Some clones in this sample may be carry-over from other donors' samples.

The chain links TRBV12-3 or TRBV12-4 to TRBJ1-1; 8 nucleotides agree with TRBD1. The CDR3 contains 15 residues. V gave up 6 bases and J gave up 0 bases; unmatched junction bases: 6. The CDR3 region is CASRQGAIMNTEAFF. For the CDR3, the DNA is TGTGCCAGCAGGCAGGGGGCTATTATGAACACTGAAGCTTTCTTT.

The V call is TRBV6-2 or TRBV6-3, the J call TRBJ2-7; possible D gene TRBD2, 6 bases. The germline gives CDR1 MNHEY, CDR2 SVGEGT. This CDR3 contains 15 residues. V lost 0 bases and J 6 bases, leaving 15 bases between the germline ends. The CDR3 spells CASSYSGGDVSEQYV. Written as DNA, the CDR3 is TGTGCCAGCAGTTACTCAGGAGGGGACGTAAGCGAGCAGTACGTC.

The rearrangement uses TRBV18 and TRBJ2-1; 9 nucleotides agree with TRBD2. Germline lookup yields CDR1 KGHSH and CDR2 LQKENI. Unmatched junction bases numbered 9, after V lost 2 bases and J lost 7 bases. There are 16 residues in the CDR3. This CDR3 is CASSPGEASGENEQFF. CDR3 nucleotide sequence: TGTGCCAGCTCACCAGGGGAGGCTAGCGGGGAGAATGAGCAGTTCTTC.

V gene TRBV2 combines with J gene TRBJ1-2; D is undetermined. The germline V gene has CDR1 SNHLY and CDR2 FYNNEI. The CDR3 extends over 14 amino acids. The ends were cut back, 6 bases at V and 2 bases at J, with 13 bases in the middle. The CDR3, as DNA: TGTGCCAGCAGAGACTCGGACCGGAACTATGGCTACACCTTC. Its translation is CASRDSDRNYGYTF.

J is TRBJ1-1 and V is TRBV6-2 or TRBV6-3, with D possibly matching TRBD1 (5 bases). The CDR3 covers 13 residues. V was clipped by 3 bases and J by 8 bases, with 13 bases between them. From germline, CDR1 is MNHEY and CDR2 SVGEGT. The CDR3 nucleotides read TGTGCCAGCAGTTATCTAGTCAGGGCCGAAGCTTTCTTT. This gives the protein CASSYLVRAEAFF.

This clonotype was observed a handful of times. V and J are TRBV20-1 and TRBJ2-3, with a possible D match to TRBD2 (7 bases). The CDR3 has 14 amino acids. V was trimmed by 3 bases and J by 0 bases, leaving 10 bases between them. Germline values: CDR1 DFQATT, CDR2 SNEGSKA (reference sequence). The CDR3 region is CSASGGRSTDTQYF. CDR3 bases: TGCAGTGCTAGCGGGGGGCGTAGCACAGATACGCAGTATTTT.

This chain joins TRBV7-8 and TRBJ2-7; TRBD1 matches 7 bases. V lost 5 bases and J lost 4; bases outside the gene matches: 5. The CDR3 has 13 residues. Germline V gene lookup returns CDR1 SGHVS and CDR2 FQNEAQ. CDR3 coding DNA: TGTGCCAGCAGCCGGGGACAGAGGTACGAGCAGTACTTC. Its translation is CASSRGQRYEQYF.